This TCR beta chain derives from a study of blood T cell repertoires in COVID-19. Overall study: The analysed material was cDNA or gDNA that came from T cells, B-cell-depleted T cells, or PBMCs.

The CDR3 is 15 amino acids. The germline gives CDR1 LGHDT, CDR2 YNNKEL (reference sequence). Trimming stripped 0 bases from V and 5 bases from J, with 10 bases between. In the source study's methods: Researchers report that nucleated cell counts were estimated from reference gene primer amplification. Sequencing used immunoSEQ multiplex PCR; TCRdb keeps in-frame clones, though not all of them. V and J calls and clone size are as listed in that table; D and trimming were resolved from the DNA. The table shows roughly 300,000 clones, with 85% to 90% occurring only once. The rearrangement links TRBV3-1 (or the pseudogene TRBV3-2) to TRBJ2-2, with D maybe TRBD1 (6 bases). The TCR originated in a woman aged 25 to 39 with COVID-19, enrolled during active disease. Source material: peripheral blood. For the CDR3, the DNA is TGTGCCAGCAGCCAAGATCAGGGGCGGACCGGGGAGCTGTTTTTT. Encoded protein: CASSQDQGRTGELFF.